This T cell receptor beta chain appears in the sequencing data of a study of cytomegalovirus exposure and HLA in healthy donors. Whole-study context: The approximately 710 first-cohort repertoires and the roughly 120 validation repertoires shared the same platform, a later analysis reported. Study-wide results and limits: Within the 120 validation repertoires, first-cohort TCR clusters tended to co-occur, according to a later analysis. In vitro data verified a few CMV-associated chains as specific for CMV antigens. The study labeled roughly 160 TCR beta chains cytomegalovirus-associated.

Notes on this clone: Its antigen is not identified.

CDR1 is MDHEN and CDR2 is SYDVKM in the germline V gene. The germline V and J ends were trimmed by 1 base and 1 base, with 4 bases remaining between them. This CDR3 comprises 14 residues. TCRdb keeps only in-frame clones here, not all; method: immunoSEQ multiplex PCR. Of roughly 70,000 clones in the sample, approximately 97% are singletons; the top ten hold around 1.5%. Material for sequencing was PBMCs. The TCR originated in a woman under 30 in good health and CMV-seropositive. The chain carries TRBV28 and TRBJ1-4; D not resolved. DNA for the CDR3: TGTGCCAGCAGTTTATACAGAACTAATGAAAAACTGTTTTTT. It codes for CASSLYRTNEKLFF.